The 27 T cell receptor beta chains given below trace back to one sample, sequenced in a study of Graves' ophthalmopathy and Graves' hyperthyroidism. TCR beta CDR3 regions were amplified from RNA transcripts. An opening RT-PCR round employed HTBI primers and preceded a second-round multiplex PCR. One entry per CDR3 protein results from TCRdb running MiXCR on the multiplex PCR reads. The profile shows about 210,000 distinct CDR3 sequences, 25% to 35% of them singletons. Sequenced input: peripheral blood. These TCRs come from a man aged 45-60 years with Graves' ophthalmopathy.

This clonotype was detected ten times or more. The chain links TRBV5-1 to TRBJ2-7, with D unclear. The CDR3 contains 13 residues. Per the germline V gene, CDR1 is SGHRS and CDR2 is YFSETQ. The V end lost 1 base, the J end lost 4 bases, and 9 bases lay between the germline ends. CDR3 sequence reads: CASSLLSTYEQYF. DNA for the CDR3: TGCGCCAGCAGCTTGTTGTCTACTTACGAGCAGTACTTC.

V is TRBV7-2 and J is TRBJ1-2; D unresolved. The germline CDR1 and CDR2 sequences are SGHTA and FQGNSA. The CDR3 is 13 residues long. Trimming removed 3 bases at V and 8 bases at J, with 13 bases between. The CDR3 loop reads CASSFTEMVGYTF. CDR3 coding DNA: TGTGCCAGCAGCTTTACGGAGATGGTCGGCTACACCTTC.

Many counts were recorded for this clonotype. The CDR3 nucleotides read TGCAGTGCCTGGAGAGTGAACGAGCAGTACTTC. It codes for CSAWRVNEQYF. The chain is built from TRBV20-1 and TRBJ2-7; no clear D. The V and J ends lost 6 bases and 5 bases respectively, with 11 bases between them. The germline V gene has CDR1 DFQATT and CDR2 SNEGSKA (reference sequence). The CDR3 is made up of 11 amino acids.

The chain employs TRBV11-2 and TRBJ2-1; 9 nucleotides agree with TRBD2. CDR3 length: 15 amino acids. V lost 1 base and J lost 4; bases outside the gene matches: 2. Germline V gives CDR1 SGHAT, CDR2 FQNNGV. The CDR3 DNA is TGTGCCAGCAGCTTAGGGACTAGCGCTTACAATGAGCAGTTCTTC. It codes for CASSLGTSAYNEQFF.

This clonotype has at least ten counts. The gene calls are TRBV5-1 and TRBJ1-1, with D perhaps matching TRBD1 (6 bases). The germline V gene encodes CDR1 SGHRS and CDR2 YFSETQ. The CDR3 is 16 amino acids. With 0 bases removed from V and 4 bases from J, the gap between germline ends came to 16 bases. CDR3 loop: CASSLEAGGRVTEAFF. CDR3 bases: TGCGCCAGCAGCTTGGAGGCTGGGGGGCGGGTCACTGAAGCTTTCTTT.

This clonotype was found many times. The chain combines TRBV28 with TRBJ1-1, with TRBD1 identical over 9 bases. The junction had 6 bases not matched to a gene; V was cut back by 6 bases and J by 10 bases. This CDR3 has 12 amino acids. Germline CDR1 is MDHEN and CDR2 is SYDVKM. Here the CDR3 reads CASRLNRGRAFF. The CDR3 DNA follows: TGTGCCAGCAGACTCAACAGGGGGCGAGCTTTCTTT.

This clonotype was counted ten times or more. This chain joins TRBV12-3 or TRBV12-4 and TRBJ1-2; D is uncertain. The CDR3 consists of 13 residues. V lost 6 bases, J lost 4 bases, and 12 bases lay in between. As DNA, the CDR3 is TGTGCCAGCAGACCTCCGGAGTCCTATGGCTACACCTTC. As protein: CASRPPESYGYTF.

This clonotype was picked up many times. This sequence joins TRBV12-3 or TRBV12-4 and TRBJ2-2; 7 bases line up with TRBD1. This CDR3 is built from 15 residues. V trimming: 0 bases; J trimming: 5 bases; junction bases outside the gene matches: 3. The CDR3 loop is CASSLAGGATGELFF. The CDR3, as DNA: TGTGCCAGCAGTTTAGCAGGGGGCGCGACCGGGGAGCTGTTTTTT.

This chain links TRBV6-5 with TRBJ1-3; D perhaps matches TRBD1 (5 bases). Trimming removed 2 bases at V and 4 bases at J, with 12 bases between. The CDR3 spans 15 residues. Germline V CDR1 and CDR2: MNHEY, SVGAGI. CDR3 sequence reads: CASSYGTTEGNTIYF. CDR3 sequence (DNA): TGTGCCAGCAGTTACGGGACCACGGAGGGAAACACCATATATTTT.

The CDR3 loop is CSAPLGLGTEAFF. The CDR3 DNA reads as TGCAGTGCCCCCTTAGGCCTTGGGACTGAAGCTTTCTTT. The gene calls are TRBV20-1 and TRBJ1-1; D not certain. The CDR3 contains 13 residues. CDR1 and CDR2 (germline): DFQATT, SNEGSKA (reference sequence). The V end was cut by 6 bases, the J end by 5 bases, with 16 bases between.

In its sample, this clonotype was seen many times. CDR3 in amino acids: CASSYTFTGQGYYEQYF. DNA of the CDR3: TGTGCCAGCAGTTACACCTTTACTGGACAGGGATACTACGAGCAGTACTTC. This sequence joins TRBV6-5 and TRBJ2-7; 8 bases line up with TRBD1. CDR3 size: 17 residues. After removal of 2 bases from V and 3 bases from J, the junction contained 12 bases not matched to a gene. Germline V lookup: CDR1 MNHEY, CDR2 SVGAGI.

This clonotype was seen ten or more times. V and J are TRBV7-9 and TRBJ1-6; TRBD1 aligns across 8 bases. V dropped 4 bases and J dropped 7; count of bases not matched to a gene: 9. Germline V gives CDR1 SEHNR, CDR2 FQNEAQ (reference sequence). This CDR3 contains 16 residues. CDR3 DNA sequence: TGTGCCAGCAGCTCAACAGGACAGGGAGGGAATTCACCCCTCCACTTT. It encodes CASSSTGQGGNSPLHF.

The V gene is TRBV20-1, the J gene TRBJ1-6; D is unclear. The germline V gene has CDR1 DFQATT and CDR2 SNEGSKA (reference sequence). V was trimmed by 5 bases and J by 13 bases, leaving 24 bases between them. The CDR3 is 15 residues long. The CDR3 sequence is CSARGREEGSVPLHF. In nucleotides, the CDR3 is TGCAGTGCTCGAGGGAGGGAAGAGGGCAGCGTTCCCCTCCACTTT.

The chain has TRBV6-4 and TRBJ2-7; D might be TRBD1 (6 bases). V was shortened by 5 bases and J by 4 bases, with 15 bases between the two germline ends. The CDR3 spans 14 residues. Germline V gives CDR1 MRHNA, CDR2 SNTAGT. The DNA for the CDR3 is TGTGCCAGCAGTTACAATTGGGGGCAATACGAGCAGTACTTC. This encodes CASSYNWGQYEQYF.

A few counts support this clonotype. This chain connects TRBV6-2 or TRBV6-3 to TRBJ2-7; maybe TRBD1 (6 bases). CDR1 and CDR2 (germline): MNHEY, SVGEGT. The CDR3 extends over 17 amino acids. V lost 2 bases, J lost 4 bases, and 21 bases lay in between. The CDR3 nucleotides read TGTGCCAGCAGTTACAAATACGGGGACACCTCCCCATACGAGCAGTACTTC. Translating it yields CASSYKYGDTSPYEQYF.

This clonotype was observed at least ten times. The gene calls are TRBV28 and TRBJ2-7; D may correspond to TRBD1 or TRBD2 (5 bases each). The V gene's germline CDR1 is MDHEN and CDR2 SYDVKM. Trimming left V 5 bases short and J 0 bases short, with 14 bases between. The CDR3 length is 15 residues. The CDR3 loop is CASSPPKGSSYEQYF. CDR3 nucleotides: TGTGCCAGCAGTCCCCCCAAGGGGAGCTCCTACGAGCAGTACTTC.

This clonotype was counted at least ten times. This chain joins TRBV5-1 and TRBJ2-2; no definite D call. The CDR3 is made up of 13 amino acids. Deletions cut 0 bases from V and 4 bases from J, with 4 bases between. Looked up from germline, CDR1 is SGHRS and CDR2 is YFSETQ. The CDR3 region has the DNA TGCGCCAGCAGCTTGGAGTCCACCGGGGAGCTGTTTTTT. It encodes CASSLESTGELFF. The variable domain in full, completed from reference TRBV5-1 and TRBJ2-2, reads KAGVTQTPRYLIKTRGQQVTLSCSPISGHRSVSWYQQTPGQGLQFLFEYFSETQRNKGNFPGRFSGRQFSNSRSEMNVSTLELGDSALYLCASSLESTGELFFGEGSRLTVL.

This clonotype occurred many times. The V and J genes are TRBV6-2 or TRBV6-3 and TRBJ2-5, with D perhaps TRBD1 (5 bases). Germline V gene sequence: CDR1 MNHEY, CDR2 SVGEGT. CDR3 length: 13 amino acids. The V and J ends lost 5 bases and 1 base respectively, with 8 bases between them. The CDR3 DNA follows: TGTGCCAGCAGTCCCGACAGCCAAGAGACCCAGTACTTC. Translated: CASSPDSQETQYF.

At least ten counts were recorded for this clonotype. Possible read error: a much larger clone is one base away. J is TRBJ2-7 and V is TRBV12-3 or TRBV12-4; 9 nucleotides align to TRBD1. After removal of 6 bases from V and 2 bases from J, the junction contained 5 bases not matched to a gene. The CDR3 runs to 14 residues. CDR3 loop: CASRTGTGTYEQYF. In DNA form, the CDR3 reads TGTGCCAGCAGGACCGGGACAGGGACCTACGAGCAGTACTTC.

Ten or more counts support this clonotype. The CDR3 region is CASSPSPGTGSYEQYF. CDR3 bases: TGTGCCAGCAGCCCTTCCCCCGGGACAGGCTCCTACGAGCAGTACTTC. J is TRBJ2-7 and V is TRBV27; 8 bases match TRBD1. This CDR3 is built from 16 residues. After removal of 6 bases from V and 0 bases from J, the junction contained 10 bases not matched to a gene. Germline V CDR1 and CDR2: MNHEY, SMNVEV (reference sequence).

This clonotype was seen ten or more times. The chain couples TRBV2 to TRBJ1-6; D is uncertain. Per the germline V gene, CDR1 is SNHLY and CDR2 is FYNNEI. This CDR3 is 13 amino acids long. Trimming left V 4 bases short and J 9 bases short, with 10 bases between. The CDR3 is CASSGPGASPLHF. The CDR3 coding sequence is TGTGCCAGCAGTGGCCCGGGAGCTTCACCCCTCCACTTT. The complete variable domain, with remaining parts taken from reference TRBV2 and TRBJ1-6, reads EPEVTQTPSHQVTQMGQEVILRCVPISNHLYFYWYRQILGQKVEFLVSFYNNEISEKSEIFDDQFSVERPDGSNFTLKIRSTKLEDSAMYFCASSGPGASPLHFGNGTRLTVT.

This clonotype was observed at least ten times. The chain carries TRBV11-2 and TRBJ2-7; TRBD1 agrees at 9 bases. In germline, CDR1 is SGHAT, CDR2 FQNNGV. This CDR3 contains 15 residues. V shed 0 bases and J 3 bases; nucleotides not matched to a gene: 3. CDR3 sequence reads: CASSLDSGQGYEQYF. DNA of the CDR3: TGTGCCAGCAGCTTAGATTCGGGACAGGGCTACGAGCAGTACTTC.

In this sample, this clonotype turned up many times. The chain links TRBV3-1 to TRBJ2-7; 8 bases fit TRBD1. J lost 5 bases, V lost 4 bases, and 10 bases had no gene match. Germline CDR1 reads LGHDT; CDR2 reads YNNKEL (reference sequence). The CDR3 is made up of 15 amino acids. The CDR3: CASSRLGQGGNEQYF. CDR3 DNA: TGTGCCAGCAGCCGCTTAGGACAGGGCGGCAACGAGCAGTACTTC.

The CDR3 DNA reads as TGTGCCAGCAGTCTAACTAGCGACTACCAAGAGACCCAGTACTTC. Amino acids: CASSLTSDYQETQYF. The V and J genes are TRBV6-1 and TRBJ2-5; 7 bases fit TRBD2. The CDR3 is 15 amino acids. Per germline, CDR1 MNHNS and CDR2 SASEGT. J was trimmed by 0 bases and V by 5 bases; bases with no gene match: 6.

This clonotype was seen ten or more times. The chain employs TRBV28 and TRBJ2-7; 10 bases agree with TRBD2. Germline loops: CDR1 MDHEN, CDR2 SYDVKM. V lost 3 bases to trimming and J lost 1 base; unmatched junction nucleotides: 3. This CDR3 comprises 15 residues. The CDR3 sequence: CASSFPAGGSYEQYF. The CDR3 nucleotides read TGTGCCAGCAGTTTTCCAGCGGGAGGGTCCTACGAGCAGTACTTC. The whole variable domain, filled in from reference TRBV28 and TRBJ2-7, reads DVKVTQSSRYLVKRTGEKVFLECVQDMDHENMFWYRQDPGLGLRLIYFSYDVKMKEKGDIPEGYSVSREKKERFSLILESASTNQTSMYLCASSFPAGGSYEQYFGPGTRLTVT.

This clonotype has a count of ten or more. At one of its ends the junction is not consistent with the germline gene, which may arise from a read error. The chain has TRBV13 and TRBJ1-2, with D possibly TRBD1 on 6 matching bases. CDR3 length: 14 amino acids. Germline lookup yields CDR1 PRHDT and CDR2 FYEKMQ (reference sequence). In DNA form, the CDR3 reads TGTGCCAGCAGCCTAGGGGGGGACAACTATGGCTACACCTTC. Translation gives CASSLGGDNYGYTF.

In its sample, this clonotype was seen many times. The genes are TRBV28 and TRBJ2-2; TRBD2 aligns across 8 bases. This CDR3 has 15 residues. Germline CDR1 is MDHEN and CDR2 is SYDVKM. Trimming took 3 bases from V and 6 from J; bases not matched to a gene: 6. In DNA form, the CDR3 reads TGTGCCAGCAGTTTTCCGGGAGGGCCGTCCGGGGAGCTGTTTTTT. Amino acid sequence: CASSFPGGPSGELFF.